The 9 T cell receptor beta chains reported below all come from one sample, sequenced in a study of blood T cells in healthy people across ages. The second PCR ran about 6 to 11 cycles with a sample-barcoded 5' primer and J-beta primers. TCRdb reprocessed the 5' RACE reads via MiXCR and lists one record per CDR3 protein. The repertoire holds over 500,000 distinct CDR3 sequences, around 27% seen once, with under 4.5% in the top ten. These sequences were also reported in another study, on T cells of mothers and their children.

Sequencing was done on a sample of blood. Source of these receptors: a boy aged 2 to 10 in good health.

This clonotype occurred a few times. The chain uses TRBV7-9 and TRBJ1-1; D is ambiguous. The V and J ends lost 3 bases and 1 base respectively, with 9 bases between them. Germline CDR1 is SEHNR and CDR2 is FQNEAQ (reference sequence). The CDR3 runs to 14 residues. The CDR3 bases are TGTGCCAGCAGCTTGACCAGCAAGAACACTGAAGCTTTCTTT. Translating it yields CASSLTSKNTEAFF.

This clonotype has just a few counts. The rearrangement links TRBV7-2 to TRBJ2-4; 13 bases agree with TRBD2. The germline V gene has CDR1 SGHTA and CDR2 FQGNSA. Losses at the gene ends were 5 bases for V and 0 bases for J; bases not matched to a gene: 7. This CDR3 comprises 18 residues. The CDR3 DNA reads as TGTGCCAGCAGCCTGGGACTAGCGGGGACACTAGCCAAAAACATTCAGTACTTC. This translates into CASSLGLAGTLAKNIQYF.

The gene calls are TRBV11-3 and TRBJ2-4; D might be TRBD1 (6 bases). The germline V gene has CDR1 SGHNT and CDR2 YENEEA. V lost 5 bases and J lost 7, with 15 bases in between. The CDR3 is 14 residues long. The CDR3 is CASSPQGRENIQYF. CDR3 sequence (DNA): TGTGCCAGCAGCCCACAGGGAAGGGAGAACATTCAGTACTTC.

The chain has TRBV14 and TRBJ2-7; the D gene is possibly TRBD1 (6 bases). V was clipped by 2 bases and J by 6 bases, with 20 bases between them. This CDR3 has 16 residues. CDR1 and CDR2 from the germline V gene are SGHDN and FVKESK. CDR3 sequence: CASSQYGGRGKGEQYF. DNA of the CDR3: TGTGCCAGCAGCCAATATGGCGGCAGGGGAAAAGGCGAGCAGTACTTC. The full variable domain, in which reference TRBV14 and TRBJ2-7 provide the parts outside the CDR3, is EAGVTQFPSHSVIEKGQTVTLRCDPISGHDNLYWYRRVMGKEIKFLLHFVKESKQDESGMPNNRFLAERTGGTYSTLKVQPAELEDSGVYFCASSQYGGRGKGEQYFGPGTRLTVT.

CDR3 coding DNA: TGTGCCAGCAGAACAGGGTCGGACACCATATATTTT. Its translation is CASRTGSDTIYF. This chain joins TRBV13 and TRBJ1-3; weak D call: TRBD1 (6 bases). Per the germline V gene, CDR1 is PRHDT and CDR2 is FYEKMQ (reference sequence). The CDR3 is 12 residues long. With 6 bases removed from V and 8 bases from J, the gap between germline ends came to 11 bases.

Turning to this clonotype: No conserved phenylalanine or tryptophan ends this CDR3, so it is likely a read error. The J gene is TRBJ1-5, the V gene TRBV12-5; D uncertain. V gave up 6 bases and J gave up 0 bases, with 9 bases separating them. This CDR3 is 14 amino acids long. CDR1 is LGHNT, CDR2 FRNRAP, per germline. The CDR3 reads CASGPGDSNQPQHL. The DNA of the CDR3 is TGTGCTAGTGGCCCCGGAGATAGCAATCAGCCCCAGCATCTT.

The chain combines TRBV6-5 with TRBJ2-7, with D perhaps TRBD1 (6 bases). Per germline, CDR1 MNHEY and CDR2 SVGAGI. CDR3 size: 16 residues. Trimming removed 2 bases from V and 0 bases from J, with 14 bases in between. The CDR3 DNA sequence: TGTGCCAGCAGTTACAACCCCACAGGGAGCTCCTACGAGCAGTACTTC. This encodes CASSYNPTGSSYEQYF.

This clonotype showed up many times. The junction departs from germline at one end; a sequencing error may be responsible. The gene calls are TRBV5-1 and TRBJ2-1; 7 nucleotides align to TRBD1. Germline V CDR1 and CDR2: SGHRS, YFSETQ. This CDR3 has 15 amino acids. DNA of the CDR3: TGTGCCAGCAGCTTACAGGGGAGCTCCTACAATGAGCAGTTCTTC. The encoded protein is CASSLQGSSYNEQFF. Looking up the rest from reference TRBV5-1 and TRBJ2-1 gives the full variable domain: KAGVTQTPRYLIKTRGQQVTLSCSPISGHRSVSWYQQTPGQGLQFLFEYFSETQRNKGNFPGRFSGRQFSNSRSEMNVSTLELGDSALYLCASSLQGSSYNEQFFGPGTRLTVL.

The chain couples TRBV20-1 to TRBJ2-5, with 7 bases lining up with TRBD2. Unmatched junction bases numbered 9, after V lost 4 bases and J lost 7 bases. The CDR3 spans 13 residues. The germline V gene encodes CDR1 DFQATT and CDR2 SNEGSKA (reference sequence). The CDR3 nucleotides read TGCAGTGCTAAGACTAGCTCCGCAGGGACCCAGTACTTC. Its protein product is CSAKTSSAGTQYF.